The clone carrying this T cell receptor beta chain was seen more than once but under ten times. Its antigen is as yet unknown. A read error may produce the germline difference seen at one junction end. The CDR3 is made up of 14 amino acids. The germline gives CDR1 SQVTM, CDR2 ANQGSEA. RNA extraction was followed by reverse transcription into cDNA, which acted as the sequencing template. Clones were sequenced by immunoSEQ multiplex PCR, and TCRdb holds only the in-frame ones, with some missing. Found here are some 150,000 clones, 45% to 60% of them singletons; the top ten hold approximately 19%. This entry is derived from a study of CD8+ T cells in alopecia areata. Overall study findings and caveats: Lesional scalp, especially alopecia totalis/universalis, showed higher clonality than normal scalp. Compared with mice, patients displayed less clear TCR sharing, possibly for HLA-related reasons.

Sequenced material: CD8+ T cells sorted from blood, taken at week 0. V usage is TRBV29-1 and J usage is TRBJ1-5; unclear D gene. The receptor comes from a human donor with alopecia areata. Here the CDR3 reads CSVQEEHGNQPQHF. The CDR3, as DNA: TGCAGCGTTCAAGAGGAGCACGGCAATCAGCCCCAGCATTTT.